This T cell receptor (beta chain) appears in the sequencing data of a study of OX40 agonist ivuxolimab in advanced cancers. Study background: Ivuxolimab, an agonistic anti-OX40 (CD134) antibody, was given to patients. Patients enrolled in dose escalation were diagnosed with hepatocellular carcinoma, melanoma, renal cell or head and neck cancer. Three partial responders included one hepatocellular carcinoma patient and two cutaneous melanoma patients.

The assay was immunoSEQ multiplex PCR, and TCRdb's table has in-frame clones only and misses some. The sample includes over 50,000 clones, roughly 90% of them seen just once. The V end was cut by 0 bases, the J end by 4 bases, with 7 bases between. Germline V gene sequence: CDR1 MNHEY, CDR2 SVGAGI. There are 13 residues in the CDR3. Sample: CD4+ or CD8+ T cells sorted from blood, taken in a trial of the OX40 agonist ivuxolimab. This sequence was found in an adult with an advanced solid tumor such as melanoma, head and neck, liver or kidney cancer. The V call is TRBV6-5, the J call TRBJ2-7; no clear D gene. The CDR3 loop reads CASSYSQDYEQYF. The CDR3 region has the DNA TGTGCCAGCAGTTACTCCCAGGATTACGAGCAGTACTTC.